This TCR beta chain is drawn from a study of vaccination and CD4 T cells after COVID-19. Study context: As control conditions, cultures were given either a CEFX pool serving as positive control, an HIV-1 Nef pool, or no peptide at all.

CD4+ T cells that had been cultured provided DNA sequenced with the Oncomine TCR Beta short-read assay. From the PCR reads, TCRdb called clonotypes with MiXCR, one entry per CDR3 protein. Here the sample spans about 12,000 distinct CDR3 sequences, less than 50% being singletons. This clonotype showed up just once. The antigen is unknown. Treatment here: approximately nine-day PBMC culture with coronavirus spike peptide pools or control peptides (ViraFEST assay). Peptide pools at roughly 11 ug/ml, together with 10 IU/ml IL-2, were added to cultures of roughly 2 million PBMCs per well. The CDR3 sequence is 17 residues long. V was trimmed by 6 bases and J by 2 bases, leaving 17 bases between them. The germline V gene has CDR1 SNHLY and CDR2 FYNNEI.

Sequenced sample: cultured CD4+ T cells from blood. The clonotype was recovered from a human donor with COVID-19. V and J are TRBV2 and TRBJ2-6; TRBD2 might be the D (8 bases). Here the CDR3 DNA reads TGTGCCAGCAGAGGGGGCGGGGGGTCCGCTGGGGCCAACGTCCTGACTTTC. It specifies CASRGGGGSAGANVLTF.